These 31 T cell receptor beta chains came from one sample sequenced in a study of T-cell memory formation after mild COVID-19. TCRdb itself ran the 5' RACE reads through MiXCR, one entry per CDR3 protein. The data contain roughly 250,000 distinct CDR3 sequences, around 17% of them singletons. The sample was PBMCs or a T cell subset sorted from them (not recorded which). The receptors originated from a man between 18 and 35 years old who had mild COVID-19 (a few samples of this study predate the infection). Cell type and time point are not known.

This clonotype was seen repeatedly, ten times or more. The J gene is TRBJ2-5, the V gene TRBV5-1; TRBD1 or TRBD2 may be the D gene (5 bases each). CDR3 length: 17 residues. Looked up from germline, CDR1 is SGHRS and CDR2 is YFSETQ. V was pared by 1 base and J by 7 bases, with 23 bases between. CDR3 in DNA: TGCGCCAGCAGCTTGCAGGGTATTGGAAATACGGCGGGGACCCAGTACTTC. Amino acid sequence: CASSLQGIGNTAGTQYF.

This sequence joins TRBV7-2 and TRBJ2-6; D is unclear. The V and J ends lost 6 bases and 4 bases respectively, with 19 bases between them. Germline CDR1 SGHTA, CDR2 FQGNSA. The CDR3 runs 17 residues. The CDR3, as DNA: TGTGCCAGCAGGGCGAACGCGCTCTCTTCCGGGGCCAACGTCCTGACTTTC. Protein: CASRANALSSGANVLTF.

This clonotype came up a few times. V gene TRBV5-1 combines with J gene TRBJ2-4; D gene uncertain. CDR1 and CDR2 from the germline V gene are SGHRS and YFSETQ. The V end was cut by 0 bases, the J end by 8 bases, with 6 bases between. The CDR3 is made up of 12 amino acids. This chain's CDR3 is CASSLDPDIQYF. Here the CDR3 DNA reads TGCGCCAGCAGCTTGGACCCCGACATTCAGTACTTC.

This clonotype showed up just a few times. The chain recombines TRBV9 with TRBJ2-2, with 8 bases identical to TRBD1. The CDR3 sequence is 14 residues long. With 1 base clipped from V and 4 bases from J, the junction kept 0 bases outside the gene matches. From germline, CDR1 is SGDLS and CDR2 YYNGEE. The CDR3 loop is CASSVTGGTGELFF. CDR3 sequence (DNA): TGTGCCAGCAGCGTAACAGGGGGCACCGGGGAGCTGTTTTTT. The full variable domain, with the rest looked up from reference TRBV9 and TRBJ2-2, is DSGVTQTPKHLITATGQRVTLRCSPRSGDLSVYWYQQSLDQGLQFLIQYYNGEERAKGNILERFSAQQFPDLHSELNLSSLELGDSALYFCASSVTGGTGELFFGEGSRLTVL.

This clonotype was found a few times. The CDR3 loop is CASSWTGTSGQETQYF. The DNA of the CDR3 is TGCGCCAGCAGCTGGACCGGGACTAGCGGTCAAGAGACCCAGTACTTC. The chain uses TRBV5-1 and TRBJ2-5; 11 bases agree with TRBD2. CDR1 and CDR2 (germline): SGHRS, YFSETQ. V shed 3 bases and J 2 bases; nucleotides not matched to a gene: 6. This CDR3 comprises 16 residues.

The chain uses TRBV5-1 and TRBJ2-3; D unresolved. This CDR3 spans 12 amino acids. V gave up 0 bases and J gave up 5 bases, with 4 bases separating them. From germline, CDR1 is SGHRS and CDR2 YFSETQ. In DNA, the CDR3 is TGCGCCAGCAGCTTGGCAGTAGATACGCAGTATTTT. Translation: CASSLAVDTQYF.

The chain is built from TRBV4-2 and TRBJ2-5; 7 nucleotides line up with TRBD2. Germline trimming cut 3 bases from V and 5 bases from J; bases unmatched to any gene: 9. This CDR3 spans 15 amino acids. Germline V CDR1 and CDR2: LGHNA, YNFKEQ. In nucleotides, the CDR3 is TGTGCCAGCAGCCACCCCGGGGGGTCGTACGAGACCCAGTACTTC. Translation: CASSHPGGSYETQYF.

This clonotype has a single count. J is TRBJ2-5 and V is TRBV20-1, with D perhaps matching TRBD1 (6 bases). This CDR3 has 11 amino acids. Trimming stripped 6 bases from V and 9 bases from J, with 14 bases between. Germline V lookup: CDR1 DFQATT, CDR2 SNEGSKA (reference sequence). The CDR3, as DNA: TGCAGTGCGGACTCGTCAGGGGCCCAGTACTTC. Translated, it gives CSADSSGAQYF.

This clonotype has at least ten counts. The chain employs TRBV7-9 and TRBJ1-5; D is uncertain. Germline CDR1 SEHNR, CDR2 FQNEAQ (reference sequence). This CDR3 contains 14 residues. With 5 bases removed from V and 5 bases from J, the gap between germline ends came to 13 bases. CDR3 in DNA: TGTGCCAGCAGCCCCTCGGACGGTGATCAGCCCCAGCATTTT. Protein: CASSPSDGDQPQHF.

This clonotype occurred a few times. CDR3 coding DNA: TGTGCCAGCAGCTACGCCGCCAGCGGGGCGACCTCCGGGGAGCAGTACTTC. Encoded protein: CASSYAASGATSGEQYF. The chain has TRBV4-2 and TRBJ2-7; 7 bases fit TRBD2. With V trimmed by 5 bases and J by 7 bases, 20 bases remained unmatched. This CDR3 spans 17 amino acids. CDR1 is LGHNA, CDR2 YNFKEQ, per germline.

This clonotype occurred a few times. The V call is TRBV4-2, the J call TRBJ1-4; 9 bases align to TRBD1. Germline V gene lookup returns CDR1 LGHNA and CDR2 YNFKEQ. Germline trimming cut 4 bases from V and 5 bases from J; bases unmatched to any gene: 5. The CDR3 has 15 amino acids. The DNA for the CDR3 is TGTGCCAGCAGCCCTAGGACAGGGGAGAATGAAAAACTGTTTTTT. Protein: CASSPRTGENEKLFF.

The CDR3 sequence is CASSQDGLYGYTF. In nucleotides, the CDR3 is TGCGCCAGCAGCCAAGACGGGCTCTATGGCTACACCTTC. This rearrangement joins TRBV4-1 to TRBJ1-2; D remains ambiguous. The V gene lost 0 bases and the J gene lost 4 bases, with 6 bases spanning the gap. The CDR3 totals 13 residues. Germline values: CDR1 MGHRA, CDR2 YSYEKL.

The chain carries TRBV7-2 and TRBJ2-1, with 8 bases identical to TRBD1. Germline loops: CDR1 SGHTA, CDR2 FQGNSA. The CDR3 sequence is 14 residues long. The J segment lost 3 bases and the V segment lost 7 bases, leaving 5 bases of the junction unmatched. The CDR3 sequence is CASTRDRHYNEQFF. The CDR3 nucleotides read TGTGCCAGCACCCGGGACAGGCACTACAATGAGCAGTTCTTC.

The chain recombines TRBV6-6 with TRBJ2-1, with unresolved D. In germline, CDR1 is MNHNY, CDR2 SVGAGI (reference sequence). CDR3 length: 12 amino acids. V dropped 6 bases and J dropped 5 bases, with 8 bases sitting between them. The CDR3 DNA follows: TGTGCCAGCAGGCTCCAGGACAATGAGCAGTTCTTC. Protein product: CASRLQDNEQFF.

DNA for the CDR3: TGCGCCAGCAGCTTGGAGGGGAGGTCTGGGGCCAACGTCCTGACTTTC. Amino acids: CASSLEGRSGANVLTF. The chain uses TRBV5-1 and TRBJ2-6, with a possible D match to TRBD2 (6 bases). Germline loops: CDR1 SGHRS, CDR2 YFSETQ. CDR3 length: 16 residues. The V end lost 0 bases, the J end lost 1 base, and 8 bases lay between the germline ends.

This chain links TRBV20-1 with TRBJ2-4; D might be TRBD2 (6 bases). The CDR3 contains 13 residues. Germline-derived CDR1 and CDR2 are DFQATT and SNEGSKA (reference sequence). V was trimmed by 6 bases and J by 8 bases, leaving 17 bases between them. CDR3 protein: CSASPRPGDIQYF. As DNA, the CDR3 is TGCAGTGCCTCACCACGACCGGGGGACATTCAGTACTTC.

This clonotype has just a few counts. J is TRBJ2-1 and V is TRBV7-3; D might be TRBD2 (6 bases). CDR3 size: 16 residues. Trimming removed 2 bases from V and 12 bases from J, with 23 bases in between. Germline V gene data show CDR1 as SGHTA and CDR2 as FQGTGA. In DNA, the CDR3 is TGTGCCAGCAGCTTAGGTCTGGTGGGTGGCGGGAACCGGCAGTTCTTC. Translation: CASSLGLVGGGNRQFF. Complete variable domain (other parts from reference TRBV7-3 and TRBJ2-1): GAGVSQTPSNKVTEKGKYVELRCDPISGHTALYWYRQSLGQGPEFLIYFQGTGAADDSGLPNDRFFAVRPEGSVSTLKIQRTERGDSAVYLCASSLGLVGGGNRQFFGPGTRLTVL.

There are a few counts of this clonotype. The CDR3 DNA reads as TGCGCCAGCAGCTTTGGACAGGGAGGAAACGAGCAGTACTTC. It translates to CASSFGQGGNEQYF. The rearrangement links TRBV5-1 to TRBJ2-7, with 8 nucleotides matching TRBD1. CDR3 length: 14 residues. Germline V gives CDR1 SGHRS, CDR2 YFSETQ. The junction had 6 bases not matched to a gene; V was cut back by 2 bases and J by 5 bases.

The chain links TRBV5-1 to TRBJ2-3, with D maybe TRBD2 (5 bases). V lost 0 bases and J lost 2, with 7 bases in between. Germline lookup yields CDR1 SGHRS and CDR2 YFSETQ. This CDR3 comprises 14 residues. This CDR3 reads CASSLGEHTDTQYF. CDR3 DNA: TGCGCCAGCAGCTTGGGGGAGCACACAGATACGCAGTATTTT.

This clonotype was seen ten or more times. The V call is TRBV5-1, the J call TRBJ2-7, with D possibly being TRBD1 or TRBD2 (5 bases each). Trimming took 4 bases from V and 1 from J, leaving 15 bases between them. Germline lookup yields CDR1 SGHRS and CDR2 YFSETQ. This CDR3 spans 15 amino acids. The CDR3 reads CASSENPGRSYEQYV. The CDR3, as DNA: TGCGCCAGCAGCGAGAACCCGGGACGATCCTACGAGCAGTACGTC.

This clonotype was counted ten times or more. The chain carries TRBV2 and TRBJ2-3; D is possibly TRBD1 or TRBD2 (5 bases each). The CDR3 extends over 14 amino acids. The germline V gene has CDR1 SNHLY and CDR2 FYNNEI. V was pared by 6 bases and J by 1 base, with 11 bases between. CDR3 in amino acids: CASSRQRGTDTQYF. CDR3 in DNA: TGTGCCAGCAGCCGACAGAGGGGCACAGATACGCAGTATTTT.

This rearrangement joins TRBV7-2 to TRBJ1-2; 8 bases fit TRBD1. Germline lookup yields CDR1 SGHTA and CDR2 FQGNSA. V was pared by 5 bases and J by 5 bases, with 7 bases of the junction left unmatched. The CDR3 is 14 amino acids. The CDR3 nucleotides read TGTGCCAGCAGCGTAAGCGGACAGGGTTATGGCTACACCTTC. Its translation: CASSVSGQGYGYTF.

CDR3 sequence reads: CASSPGTGYQPQHF. Written as DNA, the CDR3 is TGCGCCAGCAGCCCCGGGACAGGGTATCAGCCCCAGCATTTT. The chain has TRBV5-1 and TRBJ1-5, with TRBD1 matching over 9 bases. The J segment lost 5 bases and the V segment lost 4 bases, leaving 4 bases of the junction unmatched. The length of the CDR3 is 14 residues. From germline, CDR1 is SGHRS and CDR2 YFSETQ.

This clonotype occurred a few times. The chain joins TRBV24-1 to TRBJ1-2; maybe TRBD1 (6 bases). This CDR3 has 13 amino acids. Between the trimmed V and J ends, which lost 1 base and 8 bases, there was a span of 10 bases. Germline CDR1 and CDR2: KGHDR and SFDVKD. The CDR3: CATSDLGGCGYTF. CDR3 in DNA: TGTGCCACCAGTGATTTAGGGGGATGCGGCTACACCTTC.

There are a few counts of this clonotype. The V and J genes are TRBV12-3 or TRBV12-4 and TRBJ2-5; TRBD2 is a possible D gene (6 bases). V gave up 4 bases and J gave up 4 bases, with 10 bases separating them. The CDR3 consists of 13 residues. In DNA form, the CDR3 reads TGTGCCAGCAGTTCGGGGGTTCTAGAGACCCAGTACTTC. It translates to CASSSGVLETQYF.

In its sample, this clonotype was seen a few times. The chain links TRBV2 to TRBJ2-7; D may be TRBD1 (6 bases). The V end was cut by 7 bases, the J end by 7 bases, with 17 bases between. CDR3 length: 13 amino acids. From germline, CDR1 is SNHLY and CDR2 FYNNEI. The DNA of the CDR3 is TGTGCCAGCAACGAATTTCCAGGGGAGGAGCAGTACGTC. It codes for CASNEFPGEEQYV.

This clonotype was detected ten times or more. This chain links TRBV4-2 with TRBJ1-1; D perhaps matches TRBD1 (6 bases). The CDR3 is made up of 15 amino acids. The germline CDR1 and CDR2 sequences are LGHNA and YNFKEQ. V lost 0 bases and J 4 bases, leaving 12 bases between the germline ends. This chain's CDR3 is CASSQDRGAGTEAFF. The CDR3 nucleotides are TGTGCCAGCAGCCAAGATCGGGGGGCGGGCACTGAAGCTTTCTTT.

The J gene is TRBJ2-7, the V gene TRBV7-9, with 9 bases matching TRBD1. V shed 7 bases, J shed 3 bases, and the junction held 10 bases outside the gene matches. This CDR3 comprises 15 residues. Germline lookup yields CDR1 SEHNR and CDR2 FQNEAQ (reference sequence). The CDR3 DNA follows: TGTGCCAGCACTAGAACCGGGACAGGGAGCTACGAGCAGTACTTC. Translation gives CASTRTGTGSYEQYF.

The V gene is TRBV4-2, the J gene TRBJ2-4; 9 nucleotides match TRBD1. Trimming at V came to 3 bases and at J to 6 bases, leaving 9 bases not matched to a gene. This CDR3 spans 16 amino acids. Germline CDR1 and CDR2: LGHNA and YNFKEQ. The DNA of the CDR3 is TGTGCCAGCAGCCACGTGTCCGGGACAGGGCGAAACATTCAGTACTTC. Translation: CASSHVSGTGRNIQYF.

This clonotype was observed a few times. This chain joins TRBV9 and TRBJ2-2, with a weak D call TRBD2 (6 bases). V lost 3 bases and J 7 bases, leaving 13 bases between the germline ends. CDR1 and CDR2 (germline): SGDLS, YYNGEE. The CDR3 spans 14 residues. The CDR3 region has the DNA TGTGCCAGCAGCGCGGTATACGGGAGCGGGGAGCTGTTTTTT. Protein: CASSAVYGSGELFF.

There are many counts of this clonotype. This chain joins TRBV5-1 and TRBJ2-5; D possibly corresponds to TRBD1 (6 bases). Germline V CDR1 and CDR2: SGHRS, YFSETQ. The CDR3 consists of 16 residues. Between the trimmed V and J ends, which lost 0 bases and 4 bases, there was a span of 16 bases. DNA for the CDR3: TGCGCCAGCAGCTTGGCCCATGGCGAACAGGGAGAGACCCAGTACTTC. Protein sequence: CASSLAHGEQGETQYF.